One T cell receptor beta chain is described in this entry. The antigen is undetermined. There are 10 residues in the CDR3. Trimming took off 5 bases at V and 12 bases at J, with 11 bases between the two ends. The germline CDR1 and CDR2 sequences are GTSNPN and SVGIG (reference sequence). These data come from a study of cytomegalovirus exposure and HLA in healthy donors. Study-level points and caveats: Earlier analysis found most TCR beta V segments productive about 90% or about 30% of the time. Later on, a genetic analysis was performed. It linked a missense variant in DCLRE1C with V- and J-gene trimming of TCR beta.

The PCR had 60 Vbeta and 13 Jbeta primers. This table comes from immunoSEQ multiplex PCR, and its TCRdb copy is limited to in-frame clones, with some not included. The data show some 110,000 clones, roughly two thirds seen once. V usage is TRBV30 and J usage is TRBJ2-1, with a possible D match to TRBD2 (6 bases). The sample taken for sequencing was PBMCs. This clonotype was obtained from a female donor in good health and CMV-seronegative. The CDR3 protein is CAWGDSGQFF. In DNA, the CDR3 is TGTGCCTGGGGGGACTCGGGGCAGTTCTTC.